The 11 T cell receptor beta chains below all came from one sample that was sequenced in a study of T cells expressing NK-cell markers. TCRdb re-analyzed the 5' RACE reads; it lists each CDR3 protein once, without DNA. Its table lists approximately 150,000 distinct CDR3 sequences. Sample: blood T cells: a sorted CD56 or NKG2C T cell subset, CD4+ or CD8+ T cells, or bulk PBMC T cells (not recorded which). Receptors originate from a man aged 18-30 years in good health.

The V and J genes are TRBV15 and TRBJ2-5. There are 15 residues in the CDR3. Germline lookup yields CDR1 LNHNV and CDR2 YYDKDF (reference sequence). The CDR3: CATSRDLSLQETQYF.

This rearrangement joins TRBV21-1 to TRBJ2-6; with no DNA, the TCRdb D assignment of TRBD2 cannot be verified. TRBV21-1 is a recognized pseudogene. The CDR3 consists of 16 residues. CDR3 protein: CASTPGLADGANVLTF.

The chain joins TRBV30 to TRBJ2-7; TCRdb indicates TRBD1, and absent DNA this call remains unverified. This CDR3 is 14 amino acids long. Germline loops: CDR1 GTSNPN, CDR2 SVGIG (reference sequence). This CDR3 reads CAWCPGQGTSEQYF.

The chain carries TRBV12-3 or TRBV12-4 and TRBJ2-7; as DNA is missing, the TRBD1 call by TCRdb cannot be tested. This CDR3 is 16 amino acids long. CDR3 protein: CASSLRGQGARDEQYF.

The rearrangement joins TRBV19 to TRBJ2-1; TCRdb's D call, TRBD2, is unchecked because there is no DNA. Germline CDR1 is LNHDA and CDR2 is SQIVND (reference sequence). The CDR3 loop spans 16 amino acids. This CDR3 is CASSIDGLAGVNEQFF.

The chain carries TRBV29-1 and TRBJ2-7; absent DNA, TCRdb's TRBD1 call cannot be checked. The CDR3 loop spans 15 amino acids. Germline CDR1 SQVTM, CDR2 ANQGSEA. The CDR3 region is CSVEEVGHSNYEQYF.

V gene TRBV5-1 combines with J gene TRBJ1-1; no DNA is available, so the TRBD1 call from TCRdb remains unchecked. Germline V lookup: CDR1 SGHRS, CDR2 YFSETQ. The CDR3 has 15 amino acids. CDR3 in amino acids: CASSPLDRGAPEAFF. The full variable domain, with the rest looked up from reference TRBV5-1 and TRBJ1-1, is KAGVTQTPRYLIKTRGQQVTLSCSPISGHRSVSWYQQTPGQGLQFLFEYFSETQRNKGNFPGRFSGRQFSNSRSEMNVSTLELGDSALYLCASSPLDRGAPEAFFGQGTRLTVV.

Here the CDR3 reads CASREGQAHGDTQYF. The chain couples TRBV6-1 to TRBJ2-3; as DNA is missing, the TRBD1 call by TCRdb cannot be tested. The CDR3 contains 15 residues. The germline gives CDR1 MNHNS, CDR2 SASEGT.

The chain uses TRBV4-3 and TRBJ2-1. This CDR3 spans 14 amino acids. Germline CDR1 and CDR2: LGHNA and YSLEER. The CDR3 reads CASSQVSPNNEQFF.

V gene TRBV29-1 combines with J gene TRBJ1-4. Germline V gene data show CDR1 as SQVTM and CDR2 as ANQGSEA. The CDR3 spans 13 residues. The CDR3: CSVRGGVSEKLFF.

This chain uses TRBV5-6 with TRBJ2-1; TCRdb returns TRBD2, unconfirmable since there is no DNA. The CDR3 totals 12 residues. Germline lookup yields CDR1 SGHDT and CDR2 YYEEEE. This CDR3 reads CASSLEEDEQFF.